This TCR beta chain appears in the sequencing data of a study of cytomegalovirus exposure and HLA in healthy donors. Whole-study results and caveats: Some V segments, including TRBV6-2 and TRBV6-3, were excluded as indistinguishable. It was taken for granted in presence/absence analyses that sequencing depth across donors was roughly uniform.

The V and J ends lost 5 bases and 4 bases, in that order; junction bases with no gene match: 9. The CDR3 sequence is 15 residues long. Germline CDR1 reads SGHRS; CDR2 reads YFSETQ. The PCR used 60 Vbeta and 13 Jbeta primers. Method: immunoSEQ multiplex PCR; TCRdb's copy keeps in-frame clones and lacks some. The sample consists of around 130,000 clones, around three quarters of them appearing once. About this clone itself: The antigen remains unidentified.

Healthy bone marrow donors made up the donor group. The V and J genes are TRBV5-1 and TRBJ1-1, with 9 bases lining up with TRBD1. Material: PBMCs. This clonotype was obtained from a man aged 25 to 45 in good health and CMV-seronegative. The CDR3 is CASRPGQGGATEAFF. The CDR3 bases are TGCGCCAGCAGACCGGGACAGGGCGGCGCCACTGAAGCTTTCTTT. The variable domain in full, completed from reference TRBV5-1 and TRBJ1-1, reads KAGVTQTPRYLIKTRGQQVTLSCSPISGHRSVSWYQQTPGQGLQFLFEYFSETQRNKGNFPGRFSGRQFSNSRSEMNVSTLELGDSALYLCASRPGQGGATEAFFGQGTRLTVV.